This T cell receptor (beta chain) was documented in a study of identical twins. Study-level findings and limits: The study drew conclusions from cross-sectional statistical analysis, not from following the same donors. While abundant cord blood beta clonotypes carried fewer insertions, memory repertoires showed no such pattern. Invariant MAIT and iNKT cells could partly confound zero-insertion analyses.

Per the germline V gene, CDR1 is SQVTM and CDR2 is ANQGSEA. Unmatched junction bases numbered 7, after V lost 4 bases and J lost 4 bases. The CDR3 contains 15 residues. This clonotype was detected only a few times. The antigen remains undetermined. TCRdb redid the calling of the 5' RACE reads with MiXCR, one entry per CDR3 protein. The table has a few hundred thousand distinct CDR3 sequences, 14% seen once. The sample was also linked to a second study, of yellow fever vaccine responses in identical twins.

This TCR came from a woman between 18 and 30 years old in good health. The sequencing input was CD4+ T cells sorted from blood. The V and J genes are TRBV29-1 and TRBJ2-1; 10 positions match TRBD1. CDR3 sequence (DNA): TGCAGCGTTGGGGGGGGACAGGGGTCATACAATGAGCAGTTCTTC. Translation gives CSVGGGQGSYNEQFF.